The clone carrying this T cell receptor beta chain was picked up many times. The antigen remains undetermined. The CDR3 totals 16 residues. Between the trimmed V and J ends, which lost 4 bases and 6 bases, there was a span of 21 bases. Germline lookup yields CDR1 MDHEN and CDR2 SYDVKM. Clinical symptoms, serum thyroxine and TRAb, thyroid ultrasound and orbital computed tomography were used for the diagnoses. The source material, RNA transcripts, was used to amplify TCR beta CDR3 regions. The TCR CDR3 was amplified in a first-round RT-PCR using the HTBI primer set. TCRdb redid the calling of the multiplex PCR reads with MiXCR, one entry per CDR3 protein. The sample shows some 650,000 distinct CDR3 sequences, around 16% of them seen only once. The sample is drawn from a study of T cells in Graves' hyperthyroidism and ophthalmopathy. Broader study findings: The majority of expanded thyroid clonotypes above 0.001 also appeared in blood.

This TCR derives from a woman between 40 and 50 years old with Graves' ophthalmopathy. The V and J genes are TRBV28 and TRBJ1-1; tentatively, D is TRBD1 (6 bases). The specimen was blood. The CDR3 nucleotides are TGTGCCAGCAGTTCCCCCGGGGTCATCGGACAGTCTGAAGCTTTCTTT. Protein: CASSSPGVIGQSEAFF.